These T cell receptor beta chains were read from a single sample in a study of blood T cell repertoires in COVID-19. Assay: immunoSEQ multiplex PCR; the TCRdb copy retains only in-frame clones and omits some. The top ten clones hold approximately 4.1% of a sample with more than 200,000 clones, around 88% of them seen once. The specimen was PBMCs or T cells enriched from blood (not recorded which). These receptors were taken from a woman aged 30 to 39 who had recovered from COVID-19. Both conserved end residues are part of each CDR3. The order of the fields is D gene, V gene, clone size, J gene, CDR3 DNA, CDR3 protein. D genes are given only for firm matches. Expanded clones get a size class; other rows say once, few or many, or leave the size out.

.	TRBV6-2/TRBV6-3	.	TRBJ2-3	TGTGCCAGCAGTCAGACGACTGAACCCACAGATACGCAGTATTTT	CASSQTTEPTDTQYF
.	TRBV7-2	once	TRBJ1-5	TGTGCCAGCAGCTTAAACGCTGCGGGGGTAGACAATCAGCCCCAGCATTTT	CASSLNAAGVDNQPQHF
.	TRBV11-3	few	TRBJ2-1	TGTGCCAGCAGCCCCGGGGGACAGCAGAGCTCCTACAATGAGCAGTTCTTC	CASSPGGQQSSYNEQFF
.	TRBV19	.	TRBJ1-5	TGTGCCAGTAGTATAGGGCGTGAGGATCAGCCCCAGCATTTT	CASSIGREDQPQHF
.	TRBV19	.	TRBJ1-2	TGTGCCAGTAGTATAAGTCTTCATGGCGGAGCTAACTATGGCTACACCTTC	CASSISLHGGANYGYTF
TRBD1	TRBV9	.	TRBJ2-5	TGTGCCAGCAGCGCGGGACAGGTCCAAGAGACCCAGTACTTC	CASSAGQVQETQYF
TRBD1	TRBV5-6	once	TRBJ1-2	TGTGCCAGCAGCTTTGCGGGACAGGGGATTAACTATGGCTACACCTTC	CASSFAGQGINYGYTF
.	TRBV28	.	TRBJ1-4	TGTGCCAGCAGTCCCCTTTGGCAGAATAATGAAAAACTGTTTTTT	CASSPLWQNNEKLFF
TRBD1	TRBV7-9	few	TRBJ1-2	TGTGCCAGCCCCACCTTACCTCCGGGACAGGCAATAGGTGGCTACACCTTC	CASPTLPPGQAIGGYTF
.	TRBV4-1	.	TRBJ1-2	TGCGCCAGCAGCCAAGAACCCGACAGATTACACTATGGCTACACCTTC	CASSQEPDRLHYGYTF
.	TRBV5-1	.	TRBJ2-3	TGCGCCAGCAGCCCCTGGACAGCCACAGATACGCAGTATTTT	CASSPWTATDTQYF
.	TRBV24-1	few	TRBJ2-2	TGTGCCACCAGTGATCCCGGACTAAACACCGGGGAGCTGTTTTTT	CATSDPGLNTGELFF
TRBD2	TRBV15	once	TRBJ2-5	TGTGCCACCAGCAGAGGGGGTAGCGGGAGTGAGACCCAGTACTTC	CATSRGGSGSETQYF
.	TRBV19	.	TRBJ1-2	TGTGCCAGTAGCCCCCGGGGCCAGGGGTATGGCTACACCTTC	CASSPRGQGYGYTF
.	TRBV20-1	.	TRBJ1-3	TGCAGTGCTAGTAACAGGGCTGGAAACACCATATATTTT	CSASNRAGNTIYF
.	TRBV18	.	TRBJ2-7	TGTGCCAGCTCACCCGAGGGATTAGCCTACGAGCAGTACTTC	CASSPEGLAYEQYF
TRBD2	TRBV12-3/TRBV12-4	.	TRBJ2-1	TGTGCCAGTGGGGACTACTACAATGAGCAGTTCTTC	CASGDYYNEQFF
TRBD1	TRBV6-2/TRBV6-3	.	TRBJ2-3	TGTGCCAGCAGCTCGGGACAGGGGAGCGGAGATACGCAGTATTTT	CASSSGQGSGDTQYF
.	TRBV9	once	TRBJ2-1	TGTGCCAGCAGCGCGGCGGACTCCTACAATGAGCAGTTCTTC	CASSAADSYNEQFF
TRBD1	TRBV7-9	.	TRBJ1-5	TGTGCCAGCAGCGGACAGGAAAATCAGCCCCAGCATTTT	CASSGQENQPQHF
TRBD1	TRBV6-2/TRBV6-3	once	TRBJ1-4	TGTGCCAGCAGTCGGGACAGGTGGAATGAAAAACTGTTTTTT	CASSRDRWNEKLFF
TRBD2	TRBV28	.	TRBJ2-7	TGTGCCAGCAGTTCGCGGACTAGCCGGTTCGAGCAGTACTTC	CASSSRTSRFEQYF
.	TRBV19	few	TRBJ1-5	TGTGCCAGTAGTATGATCTCCGGGGTTTGGCCCCAGCATTTT	CASSMISGVWPQHF
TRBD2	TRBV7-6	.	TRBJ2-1	TGTGCCAGCAGCCCAATCTCTTGGACTAGCGGATCTTACAATGAGCAGTTCTTC	CASSPISWTSGSYNEQFF
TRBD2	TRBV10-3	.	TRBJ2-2	TGTGCCATCATGGGGGGACTAGCGGGATCCGGGGAGCTGTTTTTT	CAIMGGLAGSGELFF
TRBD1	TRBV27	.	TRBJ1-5	TGTGCCAGCAGCTTTGACAGGGGGCTACAGCCCCAGCATTTT	CASSFDRGLQPQHF
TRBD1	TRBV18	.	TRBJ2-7	TGTGCCAGCTCTTTTCCGGGACAGGGTTACGAGCAGTACTTC	CASSFPGQGYEQYF
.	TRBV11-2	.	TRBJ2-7	TGTGCCAGCAGCTTAGAGAACAGGGCCGAGCAGTACTTC	CASSLENRAEQYF
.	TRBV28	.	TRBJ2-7	TGTGCCAGCAGTTTACTTCCCGACATGTCAAGTGAGCAGTACTTC	CASSLLPDMSSEQYF
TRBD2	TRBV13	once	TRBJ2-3	TGTGCCAGCAGCTTAGGGACTAGCGGGATTACAGATACGCAGTATTTT	CASSLGTSGITDTQYF
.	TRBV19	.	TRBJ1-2	TGTGCCAGTAGTATAGGGGGAGAAGATGGCTACACCTTC	CASSIGGEDGYTF
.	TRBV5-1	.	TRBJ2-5	TGCGCCAGCAGCGGCCGGGACTTATCTAGAGAGACCCAGTACTTC	CASSGRDLSRETQYF
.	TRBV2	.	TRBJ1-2	TGTGCCAGCAGTGAACTCTCGGGGGGTGGAGGCGGCTACACCTTC	CASSELSGGGGGYTF
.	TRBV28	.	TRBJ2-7	TGTGCCAGCAGTTTATCAGGGCTTGAGCAGTACTTC	CASSLSGLEQYF
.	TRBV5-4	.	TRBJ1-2	TGTGCCAGCAGGTACCAGGGGTCAGATGGCTACACCTTC	CASRYQGSDGYTF
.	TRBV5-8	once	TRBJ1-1	TGTGCCAGCAGCCCGGACGGACTGGCGGCTGAAGCTTTCTTT	CASSPDGLAAEAFF
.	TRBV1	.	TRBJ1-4	TGCACCAGCAGCCACAGGGTCGTGGGGCCAACTAATGAAAAACTGTTTTTT	CTSSHRVVGPTNEKLFF
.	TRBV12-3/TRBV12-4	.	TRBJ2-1	TGTGCCAGCAGTCAATTCAATGAGCAGTTCTTC	CASSQFNEQFF
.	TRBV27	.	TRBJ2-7	TGTGCCAGCAGTTTAGCGGGCGGTAGCTCCTACGAGCAGTACTTC	CASSLAGGSSYEQYF
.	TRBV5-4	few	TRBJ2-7	TGTGCCAGCAGCTTACTAGGACTTTACGAGCAGTACTTC	CASSLLGLYEQYF
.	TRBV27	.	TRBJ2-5	TGTGCCAGCAGTTTAGGACAGAGGGAGACCCAGTACTTC	CASSLGQRETQYF
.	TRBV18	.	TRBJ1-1	TGTGCCAGCTCACCATCAGGGGCAGAGTTGAGGACTGAAGCTTTCTTT	CASSPSGAELRTEAFF
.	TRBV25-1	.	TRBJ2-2	TGTGCCAGCAGTGAATTTAGCGAGGAGGGGCCCGGGGAGCTGTTTTTT	CASSEFSEEGPGELFF
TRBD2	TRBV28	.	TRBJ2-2	TGTGCCAGCAGTCCACGGACTAGCGTAAACACCGGGGAGCTGTTTTTT	CASSPRTSVNTGELFF
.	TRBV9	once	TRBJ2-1	TGTGCCAGCAGCCTCAGCGTGGTGGACAATGAGCAGTTCTTC	CASSLSVVDNEQFF